This T cell receptor beta chain was profiled in a study of regulatory T cells in long-lasting Graves disease (dated by TCRdb to the early 2020s). For the study in its entirety: Newly diagnosed Graves' disease patients had taken antithyroid drugs for less than 3 months. Peripheral blood TCR sequencing and RNA sequencing compared persistent Graves' disease patients with newly diagnosed Graves' disease patients. The study was conducted in China and was registered as a clinical trial. A total of about 35 samples underwent TCR sequencing, from about 13 patients with persistent Graves' disease and 20 patients with newly diagnosed Graves' disease. Paper-wide results and their limitations: Compared with newly diagnosed patients, persistent Graves' disease patients had lower TCR Shannon entropy and fewer highly expanded clones, which suggests clonal expansion. Sequencing and analysis were limited to the TCR beta chain. As a limitation, the authors acknowledged that the small sample size may reduce accuracy. A larger number of public clonotypes was shared among persistent patients (around 2,700) than among newly diagnosed patients (approximately 1,000). TRBV28, TRBJ1-2 and TRBJ2-5 were preferentially used in persistent disease, while TRBV20-1 and TRBJ2-1 were favored in newly diagnosed disease. Only peripheral blood was studied, because thyroid tissue, the primary lesion, was inaccessible.

Per the germline V gene, SNHLY is the CDR1 and FYNNEI is the CDR2. The CDR3 measures 12 amino acids from cysteine to phenylalanine. The retained sequence is limited to the CDR3, 36 bases, with the frame set at the first base. Concerning this clonotype: Its antigen target is currently unknown. It has no much larger one-base neighbor in the sample; base qualities were not kept.

The time point label, as the study defines it: newly diagnosed GD, antithyroid drugs for less than 3 months. For both TCR sequencing and RNA sequencing, RNA was extracted from PBMCs using TRIzol. Graves' disease was diagnosed according to American Thyroid Association guidelines. Patients were recruited from an endocrinology department in Xi'an, China. Each patient gave around 9 milliliters of peripheral blood, collected in an EDTA anticoagulant tube. Ficoll Paque Plus density gradient separation was used to isolate PBMCs, and no further T cell sorting was done. An Agilent 2100 Bioanalyzer and agarose gel were used to check RNA quality, and a NanoDrop 2000 was used to measure RNA concentration. The method behind the library was multiplex PCR. Instrument on record: Illumina HiSeq 4000. CDR3 regions were amplified by Arm-PCR with iRepertoire HTBI primers to construct TCR beta libraries. Before sequencing, the PCR products underwent gel purification. Per the source publication's procedure: Gene usage analysis of CDR3 amino acid clonotypes relied on the 55 to 80 TRBV and more than twelve TRBJ segments identified across samples. COPE and FqMerger were used to merge the filtered high-quality paired reads into contigs. BLAST was used to align contigs to IMGT TRBV, TRBD and TRBJ reference genes, and CDR3 was defined according to IMGT. Any clonotype with a frequency above 0.1% was counted as a highly expanded clone. Repertoire diversity was measured by Shannon entropy, and V-J evenness by the Gini coefficient. A clonotype was considered public if more than one individual shared it. TCRdb trimmed the raw reads at Q25, called clones with MiXCR and kept productive beta chains. Each entry merges the rows of one CDR3 protein and shows their most common DNA and genes. These V and J calls are TCRdb output, not the study's own analysis. The sample table shows 550,000 to 650,000 distinct CDR3 sequences, and about 16% are seen once. The biggest ten clones account for approximately 12% of the sample.

These data are also associated with another study on T cells in Graves' hyperthyroidism and ophthalmopathy. Per that second paper: Graves' hyperthyroidism was defined as stable when no progression to ophthalmopathy occurred over 18 months of follow-up. Hyperthyroidism patients were newly diagnosed, had a disease duration of under 2 months, and were aged 18 to 65 years. The study excluded patients with uncontrolled infections, other autoimmune diseases, pregnancy or lactation. Clinical symptoms, serum thyroxine and TRAb, thyroid ultrasound, and orbital computed tomography formed the basis for the diagnoses. A first-round RT-PCR of the TCR CDR3 used the HTBI primer set with the Qiagen OneStep RT-PCR kit. Most expanded thyroid clonotypes (frequency above 0.001) were also found in blood, which suggests that blood repertoires may mirror thyroid immune responses. Ophthalmopathy was separated from stable hyperthyroidism by a 13 V-J signature model, with around 90% sensitivity and about 81% specificity obtained in cross-validation and 80%/75% obtained in testing. During validation, the model predicted progression to ophthalmopathy a median of approximately 6 months ahead of onset, with around 71% sensitivity and almost 75% specificity. TCR V-J signatures able to tell the groups apart were searched for in a discovery cohort of 100 or so patients, of whom 43 had Graves' ophthalmopathy and about 60 had stable Graves' hyperthyroidism. Whether ophthalmopathy could be predicted prospectively was tested in an independent validation cohort made up of 18 to 20 hyperthyroidism patients plus 17 patients who later progressed to ophthalmopathy. For training and testing, the approximately 97 patients in the discovery cohort were randomly divided in a 7:3 ratio. Thyroid tissue and blood T-cell repertoires from over 5 Graves' hyperthyroidism patients were also compared in the study. After blood sampling, hyperthyroidism patients were treated with methimazole at a starting dose of 30 mg daily, and ophthalmopathy patients were treated with high-dose intravenous methylprednisolone. The libraries were constructed in a second round of multiplex PCR and then size-selected and purified. The libraries were sequenced on an Illumina HiSeq2000 using paired-end 100 bp reads. SOAPnuke was used to process the raw data, removing reads that contained adapters or uncalled bases, had a mean Phred below 15, or lacked an exact match to the constant primer or identifier. High-quality paired reads were merged with COPE v1.2.5, and unique nucleotide sequences were defined as clonotypes. Clonotypes were aligned to IMGT TRBV, TRBD and TRBJ reference segments using MiTCR v1.1. The analysis included only V-J combinations with a frequency above 0.0001, which together covered roughly 99% of the repertoires. A TCS score was defined as the ratio between F50 (clonal expansion) and ExV (chaos), using BLOSUM62-based TCRdist between CDR3 peptides within each V-J. Welch's t-statistics and random forest reduced approximately 520 V-J features to fewer than 15, which were used in a naive Bayes classifier (R e1071). No statistical method was used to set the sample size in advance, and investigators knew the group allocation. The paper describes TCR Vbeta CDR3 sequencing of 120 to 150 peripheral blood samples, made up of some 40 ophthalmopathy patients, roughly 80 hyperthyroidism patients and some 17 progressor patients.

The receptor comes from a man between 18 and 35 years old with Graves disease. Donor details come from another sample of the same person, matched by shared clones. The sequences come from peripheral blood mononuclear cells (PBMCs), collected at new diagnosis, from a patient treated with antithyroid drugs. The rearranged segments are TRBV2 and TRBJ2-7, and TRBD2 aligns with 8 junction nucleotides. CDR3 protein: CASQRESYEQYF. The DNA sequence is TGTGCGTCTCAGCGGGAGTCCTACGAGCAGTACTTC. When the CDR3 is completed using the reference TRBV2 and TRBJ2-7 genes on either side, the full variable domain is EPEVTQTPSHQVTQMGQEVILRCVPISNHLYFYWYRQILGQKVEFLVSFYNNEISEKSEIFDDQFSVERPDGSNFTLKIRSTKLEDSAMYFCASQRESYEQYFGPGTRLTVT.